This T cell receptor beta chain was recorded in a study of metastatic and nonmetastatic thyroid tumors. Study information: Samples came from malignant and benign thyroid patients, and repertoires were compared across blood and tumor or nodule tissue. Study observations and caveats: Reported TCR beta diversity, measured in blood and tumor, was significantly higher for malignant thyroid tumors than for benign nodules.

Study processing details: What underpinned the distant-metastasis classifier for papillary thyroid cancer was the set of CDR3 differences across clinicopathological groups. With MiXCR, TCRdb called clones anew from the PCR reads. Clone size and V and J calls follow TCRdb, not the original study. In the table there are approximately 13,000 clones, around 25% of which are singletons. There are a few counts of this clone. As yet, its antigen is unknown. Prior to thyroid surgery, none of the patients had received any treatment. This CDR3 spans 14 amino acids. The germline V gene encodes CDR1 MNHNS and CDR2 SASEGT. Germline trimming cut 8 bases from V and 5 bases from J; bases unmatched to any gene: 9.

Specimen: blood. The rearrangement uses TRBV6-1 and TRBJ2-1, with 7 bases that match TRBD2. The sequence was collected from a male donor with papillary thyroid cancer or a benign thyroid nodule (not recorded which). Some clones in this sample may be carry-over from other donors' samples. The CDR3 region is CASAGLWPDNEQFF. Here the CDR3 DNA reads TGTGCCAGCGCGGGACTATGGCCTGACAATGAGCAGTTCTTC.